The T cell receptor beta chain under discussion was sequenced for a study of T cell changes during pregnancy in multiple sclerosis. Here immunoSEQ multiplex PCR was the method, and the copy in TCRdb shows in-frame clones only, minus some. Among some 50,000 clones listed, about 92% were seen once. CDR3 length: 13 residues. J was trimmed by 13 bases and V by 5 bases; bases with no gene match: 11. Germline V gene sequence: CDR1 SNHLY, CDR2 FYNNEI. The TCR sequence derives from a female donor with multiple sclerosis, enrolled in a pregnancy study. The sample consisted of peripheral blood, taken after pregnancy. The rearrangement joins TRBV2 to TRBJ1-5; TRBD1 agrees at 7 bases. The CDR3 is CASSPTGKGSQHF. The CDR3 bases are TGTGCCAGCAGTCCGACAGGGAAGGGGTCTCAGCATTTT.